This T cell receptor beta chain derives from a study of PD-1 blockade in classical Hodgkin lymphoma. Each patient relapsed following autologous stem cell transplantation, and prior brentuximab vedotin exposure differed. The repertoire was sequenced with immunoSEQ multiplex PCR; TCRdb's copy has only in-frame clones and lacks some. Among fewer than 45,000 clones listed, about 88% were seen once. Germline V gene lookup returns CDR1 SGHRS and CDR2 YFSETQ. V dropped 3 bases and J dropped 0; count of bases not matched to a gene: 4. There are 16 residues in the CDR3. In this sample, this clone turned up a few times. Its target is not known. Study-wide results and limits: Diversity similar to that of newly diagnosed patients was seen at baseline in complete responders. Baseline TCR diversity was reportedly lower in newly diagnosed patients than in healthy donors. It was reported as lower still in relapsed/refractory patients. The CD4+ diversity rise by C4D1 was clearest in complete responders.

The chain carries TRBV5-1 and TRBJ2-1, with 9 bases fitting TRBD1. This sequence originates from a human donor with classical Hodgkin lymphoma. Sequences were derived from peripheral blood mononuclear cells (PBMCs), sampled before the second cycle of nivolumab. This chain's CDR3 is CASSSGQGVSYNEQFF. DNA for the CDR3: TGCGCCAGCAGCTCGGGACAGGGCGTCTCCTACAATGAGCAGTTCTTC.